This entry lists 4 T cell receptor beta chains sequenced from one sample in a study of T cells after yellow fever vaccination. MiXCR, run by TCRdb on the 5' RACE reads, gives a single entry per CDR3 protein. The sample holds about 230,000 distinct CDR3 sequences, roughly 6.8% seen once. Sequencing was performed on CD4+ T cells sorted from PBMCs, taken on the day of the yellow fever booster vaccination. The source is a man aged 25 to 40 who received the YFV17D yellow fever vaccine.

This clonotype was seen a few times. The V gene is TRBV6-2 or TRBV6-3, the J gene TRBJ2-1; D unresolved. V was shortened by 2 bases and J by 2 bases, with 13 bases between the two germline ends. Germline values: CDR1 MNHEY, CDR2 SVGEGT. This CDR3 is built from 16 residues. This CDR3 is CASSYNNRDTYNEQFF. CDR3 coding DNA: TGTGCCAGCAGTTACAATAACAGAGATACCTACAATGAGCAGTTCTTC.

This clonotype was detected a few times. This chain joins TRBV18 and TRBJ2-7, with 10 bases matching TRBD2. Looked up from germline, CDR1 is KGHSH and CDR2 is LQKENI. This CDR3 contains 15 residues. V shed 5 bases, J shed 6 bases, and the junction held 10 bases outside the gene matches. Here the CDR3 reads CASSSGLAEVTEQYF. For the CDR3, the DNA is TGTGCCAGCTCAAGCGGACTAGCGGAGGTAACCGAGCAGTACTTC.

The chain recombines TRBV20-1 with TRBJ2-1; TRBD2 agrees at 16 bases. The CDR3 is 19 amino acids. J was trimmed by 0 bases and V by 2 bases; bases with no gene match: 7. The V gene's germline CDR1 is DFQATT and CDR2 SNEGSKA (reference sequence). As DNA, the CDR3 is TGCAGTGCTAGACTAGGGACTAGCGGGAGGGGAAGCTCCTACAATGAGCAGTTCTTC. This sequence encodes CSARLGTSGRGSSYNEQFF.

At least ten counts were recorded for this clonotype. This rearrangement joins TRBV7-2 to TRBJ2-1; no clear D. Germline V gene lookup returns CDR1 SGHTA and CDR2 FQGNSA. Trimming took 2 bases from V and 7 from J, leaving 9 bases between them. The length of the CDR3 is 13 residues. CDR3 region: CASSLFPPNEQFF. DNA for the CDR3: TGTGCCAGCAGCTTATTTCCTCCGAATGAGCAGTTCTTC.